This T cell receptor beta chain was sequenced during a study of Ad26.COV2.S vaccination and SARS-CoV-2 variants. Study-level results: Spike-specific TCR breadth in vaccine recipients exceeded that seen in placebo recipients.

About this clone: What it recognizes is unknown.

Germline V lookup: CDR1 LNHNV, CDR2 YYDKDF (reference sequence). There are 16 residues in the CDR3. The V and J ends lost 1 base and 7 bases, in that order; junction bases with no gene match: 9. Stated treatment: approximately 18 received Ad26.COV2.S at low or high dose, single or two shots; five or six received placebo; per-sample allocation not given. Sampling took place 63 days after the first vaccine or placebo injection. An adult aged 18-55 years in Boston served as the donor. Sequencing was performed with immunoSEQ multiplex PCR; in TCRdb, only in-frame clones are kept and a portion is missing. The sample records a few hundred thousand clones, over 75% being singletons.

The starting material was peripheral blood, obtained in a trial of Ad26.COV2.S vaccine versus placebo. The V gene is TRBV15, the J gene TRBJ1-4; 7 bases align to TRBD1. This sequence was found in a person between 18 and 60 years old who received the Ad26.COV2.S COVID-19 vaccine or a placebo. The CDR3 loop is CATSRADRAGSEKLFF. The CDR3 DNA sequence: TGTGCCACCAGCAGAGCCGACAGGGCGGGGAGTGAAAAACTGTTTTTT.